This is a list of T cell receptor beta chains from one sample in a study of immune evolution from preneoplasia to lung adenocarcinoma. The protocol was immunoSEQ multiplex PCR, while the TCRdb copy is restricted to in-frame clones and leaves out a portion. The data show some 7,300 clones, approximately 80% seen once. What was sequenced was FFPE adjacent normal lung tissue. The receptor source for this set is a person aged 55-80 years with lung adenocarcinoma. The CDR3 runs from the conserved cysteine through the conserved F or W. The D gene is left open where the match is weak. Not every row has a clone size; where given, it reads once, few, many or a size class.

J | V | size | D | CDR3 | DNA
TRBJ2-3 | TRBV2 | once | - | CASTENRATDTQYF | TGTGCCAGCACCGAGAACAGGGCAACAGATACGCAGTATTTT
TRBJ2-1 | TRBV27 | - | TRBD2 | CASRAGTSGRAYNEQFF | TGTGCCAGCAGAGCCGGGACTAGCGGGAGGGCCTACAATGAGCAGTTCTTC
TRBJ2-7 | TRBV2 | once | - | CASSVEGSYYEQYF | TGTGCCAGCAGTGTTGAGGGGTCCTACTACGAGCAGTACTTC
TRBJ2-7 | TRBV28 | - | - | CASSGVAGEQYF | TGTGCCAGCAGTGGGGTGGCGGGCGAGCAGTACTTC
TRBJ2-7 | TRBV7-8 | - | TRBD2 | CASSSRRGNLYEQYF | TGTGCCAGCAGCTCCCGGCGGGGGAACCTCTACGAGCAGTACTTC
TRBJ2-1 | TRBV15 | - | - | CATSREKVRSYNEQFF | TGTGCCACCAGCAGAGAGAAAGTGCGCTCCTACAATGAGCAGTTCTTC
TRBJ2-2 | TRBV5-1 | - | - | CASSFAATNTGELFF | TGCGCCAGCAGCTTTGCGGCAACGAACACCGGGGAGCTGTTTTTT
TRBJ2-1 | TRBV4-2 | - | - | CASSQGRQDYNNEQFF | TGTGCCAGCAGCCAAGGTAGACAGGACTATAACAATGAGCAGTTCTTC
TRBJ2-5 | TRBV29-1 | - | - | CSAVTGRQETQYF | TGCAGCGCGGTGACAGGGAGGCAAGAGACCCAGTACTTC
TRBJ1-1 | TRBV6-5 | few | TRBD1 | CASSCNRGDTEAFF | TGTGCCAGCAGTTGCAACAGGGGGGACACTGAAGCTTTCTTT
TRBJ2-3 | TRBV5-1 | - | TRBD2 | CASSAGLADTQYF | TGCGCCAGCAGCGCGGGACTAGCAGATACGCAGTATTTT
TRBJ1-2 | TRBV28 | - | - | CASRLQGNYGYTF | TGTGCCAGCAGACTTCAGGGGAACTATGGCTACACCTTC
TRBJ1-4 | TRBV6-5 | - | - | CASRTYPADEKLFF | TGTGCCAGTAGAACCTACCCCGCGGATGAAAAACTGTTTTTT
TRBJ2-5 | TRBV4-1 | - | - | CASSQDRRVGETQYF | TGCGCCAGCAGCCAAGATAGGAGGGTGGGCGAGACCCAGTACTTC
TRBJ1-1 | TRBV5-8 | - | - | CASSLSPPLNTEAFF | TGTGCCAGCAGCTTGTCTCCCCCCCTGAACACTGAAGCTTTCTTT
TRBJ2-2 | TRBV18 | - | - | CASSPYGAGNTGELFF | TGTGCCAGCTCACCGTATGGAGCAGGGAACACCGGGGAGCTGTTTTTT
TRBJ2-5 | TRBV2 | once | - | CASQRAANQETQYF | TGTGCCAGCCAGCGGGCGGCTAACCAAGAGACCCAGTACTTC
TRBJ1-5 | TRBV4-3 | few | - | CASSQAQGSGQPQHF | TGCGCCAGCAGCCAAGCCCAGGGATCAGGTCAGCCCCAGCATTTT
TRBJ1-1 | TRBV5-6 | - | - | CASSLLSQGYTEAFF | TGTGCCAGCAGCCTTCTTAGTCAGGGGTACACTGAAGCTTTCTTT
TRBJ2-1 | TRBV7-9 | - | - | CASSRGARDNNEQFF | TGTGCCAGTAGTCGCGGAGCCAGGGATAACAATGAGCAGTTCTTC
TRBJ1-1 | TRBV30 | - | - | CAADGNTEAFF | TGTGCCGCCGACGGGAACACTGAAGCTTTCTTT
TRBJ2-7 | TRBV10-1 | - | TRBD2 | CASSEGLAGVYEQYF | TGCGCCAGCAGTGAGGGACTAGCGGGAGTCTACGAGCAGTACTTC
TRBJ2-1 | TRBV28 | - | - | CASSRYGGENNEQFF | TGTGCCAGCAGCCGATATGGCGGGGAGAACAATGAGCAGTTCTTC
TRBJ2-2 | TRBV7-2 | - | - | CASSLVPLYVSGELFF | TGTGCCAGCAGCTTAGTTCCTTTATATGTTTCTGGGGAGCTGTTTTTT
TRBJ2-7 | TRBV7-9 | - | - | CASVGWAPSDEQYF | TGTGCCAGCGTCGGCTGGGCACCTTCGGACGAGCAGTACTTC
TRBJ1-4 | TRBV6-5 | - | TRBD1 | CASSYSGQGYNEKLFF | TGTGCCAGCAGTTACTCCGGACAGGGTTATAATGAAAAACTGTTTTTT
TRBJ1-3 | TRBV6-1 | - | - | CASKASSGNTIYF | TGTGCCAGCAAGGCAAGCTCTGGAAACACCATATATTTT
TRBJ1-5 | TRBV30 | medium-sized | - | CAWSTQYNQPQHF | TGTGCCTGGAGTACCCAGTACAATCAGCCCCAGCATTTT
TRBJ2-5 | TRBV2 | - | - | CASSVFGETQYF | TGTGCCAGCAGTGTTTTCGGGGAGACCCAGTACTTC
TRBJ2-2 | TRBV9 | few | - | CASSPPTGELFF | TGTGCCAGCAGCCCCCCTACCGGGGAGCTGTTTTTT
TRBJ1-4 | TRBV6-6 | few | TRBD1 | CASSPQGATNEKLFF | TGTGCCAGCAGTCCTCAGGGGGCAACTAATGAAAAACTGTTTTTT
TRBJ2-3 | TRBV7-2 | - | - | CASSLRGSKSTDTQYF | TGTGCCAGCAGCTTAAGGGGGTCTAAGAGCACAGATACGCAGTATTTT
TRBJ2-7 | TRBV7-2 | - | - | CASRGYYEQYF | TGTGCCAGCAGGGGTTACTACGAGCAGTACTTC
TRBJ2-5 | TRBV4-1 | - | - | CASSPELVGIKETQYF | TGCGCCAGCAGCCCCGAGTTGGTTGGGATAAAAGAGACCCAGTACTTC
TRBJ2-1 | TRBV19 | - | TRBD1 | CASRRQGAEAVNEQFF | TGTGCCAGTAGACGACAGGGGGCGGAAGCGGTCAATGAGCAGTTCTTC
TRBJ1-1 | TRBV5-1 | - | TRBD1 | CASSSGQGTEAFF | TGCGCCAGCAGCTCGGGACAGGGGACTGAAGCTTTCTTT
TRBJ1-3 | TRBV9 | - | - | CASSVAPVAGTGNTIYF | TGTGCCAGCAGCGTAGCCCCCGTGGCAGGTACCGGAAACACCATATATTTT
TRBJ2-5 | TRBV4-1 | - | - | CASTPRPTGQETQYF | TGCGCCAGCACTCCACGACCGACAGGCCAAGAGACCCAGTACTTC
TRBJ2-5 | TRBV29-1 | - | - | CSVAPALSLETQYF | TGCAGCGTTGCCCCCGCCTTAAGTTTGGAGACCCAGTACTTC
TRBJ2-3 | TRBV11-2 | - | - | CASSLGLNPGGVTDTQYF | TGTGCCAGCAGCTTAGGTCTAAACCCAGGTGGCGTTACAGATACGCAGTATTTT
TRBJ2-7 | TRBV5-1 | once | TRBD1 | CASSSQGALFSYEQYF | TGCGCCAGCAGCTCACAGGGGGCTCTATTCTCCTACGAGCAGTACTTC
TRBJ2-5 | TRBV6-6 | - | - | CASSQRQGIQTQYF | TGTGCCAGCAGCCAACGGCAGGGGATCCAGACCCAGTACTTC
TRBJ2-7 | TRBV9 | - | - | CASSVGGSSYEQYF | TGTGCCAGCAGCGTAGGAGGCAGCTCCTACGAGCAGTACTTC
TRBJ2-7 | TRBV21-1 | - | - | CASTSGRAGGWNEQYF | TGTGCCAGCACCTCCGGCAGGGCGGGAGGGTGGAACGAGCAGTACTTC
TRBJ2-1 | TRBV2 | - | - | CASSERAGRSTYNEQFF | TGTGCCAGCAGTGAAAGGGCGGGTAGGTCCACCTACAATGAGCAGTTCTTC
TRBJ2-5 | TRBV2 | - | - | CASSDVGQETQYF | TGTGCCAGCAGTGATGTTGGCCAAGAGACCCAGTACTTC
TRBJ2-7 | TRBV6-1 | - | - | CASTLTLTYEQYF | TGTGCCAGCACTTTGACACTGACCTACGAGCAGTACTTC
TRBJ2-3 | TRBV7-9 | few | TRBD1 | CASSLGGGADTQYF | TGTGCCAGCAGCTTAGGAGGGGGCGCAGATACGCAGTATTTT